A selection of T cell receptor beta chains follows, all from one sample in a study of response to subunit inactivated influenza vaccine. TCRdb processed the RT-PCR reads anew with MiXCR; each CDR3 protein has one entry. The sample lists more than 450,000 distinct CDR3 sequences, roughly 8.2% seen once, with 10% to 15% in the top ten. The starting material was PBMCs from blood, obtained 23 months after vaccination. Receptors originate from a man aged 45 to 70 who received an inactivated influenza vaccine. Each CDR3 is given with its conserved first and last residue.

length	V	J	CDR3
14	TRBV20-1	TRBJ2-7	CSARTSGNPYEQYF
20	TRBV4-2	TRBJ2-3	CASSQGLAGELSPSTDTQYF
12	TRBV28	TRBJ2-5	CASRGYQETQYF
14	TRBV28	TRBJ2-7	CASSQPDRAYEQYF
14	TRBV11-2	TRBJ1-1	CASSSPSGGTEAFF
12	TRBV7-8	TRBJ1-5	CASTTSGQPQHF
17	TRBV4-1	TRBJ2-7	CASSPQTTGTGRYEQYF
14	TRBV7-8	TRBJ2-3	CASMRGAFPDTQYF
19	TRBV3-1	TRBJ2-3	CASSQERTSGVQYTDTQYF
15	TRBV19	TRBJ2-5	CASSIGVGSQETQYF
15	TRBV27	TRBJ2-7	CASCPGLPAAYEQYF
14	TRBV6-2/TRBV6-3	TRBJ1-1	CASSYSGIRTEAFF
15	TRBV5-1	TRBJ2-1	CASSLAGQYYNDQFF
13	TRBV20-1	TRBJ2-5	CSARDPWGETQYF
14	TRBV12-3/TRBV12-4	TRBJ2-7	CASSPGTRSYEQYF
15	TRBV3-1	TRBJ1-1	CASSQDGAVKTEAFF
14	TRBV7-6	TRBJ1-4	CASSRQGGGEKLFF
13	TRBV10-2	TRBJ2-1	CASVPGSYNEQFF
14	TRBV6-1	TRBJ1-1	CASSELPGDTEAFF
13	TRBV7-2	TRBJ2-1	CASSFSRSWEQFF
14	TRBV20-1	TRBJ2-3	CSARDPKSTDTQYF
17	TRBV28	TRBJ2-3	CASRGGTSGGATDTQYF
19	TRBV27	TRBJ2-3	CASSLSQPSVITSTDTQYF
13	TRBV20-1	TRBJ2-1	CSASSGGINEQFF
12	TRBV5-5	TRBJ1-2	CASSRLAYGYTF
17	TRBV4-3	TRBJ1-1	CASSQVRTGGINTEAFF
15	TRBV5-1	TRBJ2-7	CASSLQNTKSYEQYF
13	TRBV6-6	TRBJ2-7	CASVGEGFYEQYF
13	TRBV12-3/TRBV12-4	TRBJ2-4	CASSPDGKNIQYF
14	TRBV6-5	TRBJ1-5	CASSYSRGDQPQHF
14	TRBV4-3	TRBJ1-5	CASSQGFQGQPQHF
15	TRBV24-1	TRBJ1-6	CATWLTVSRDSPLHF
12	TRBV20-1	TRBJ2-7	CSAKDRGYEQYF
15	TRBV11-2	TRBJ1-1	CASSLVMRGNTEAFF
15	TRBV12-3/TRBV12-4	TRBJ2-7	CASRSIAGGPYEQYF
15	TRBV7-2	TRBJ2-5	CASSPRISGRETQYF
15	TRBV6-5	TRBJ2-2	CASSYLGQGAGELFF
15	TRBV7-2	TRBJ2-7	CASSLGLQGSYEQYF
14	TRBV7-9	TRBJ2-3	CASTSGAQTDTQYF
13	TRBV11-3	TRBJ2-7	CASSLGLGREQYF
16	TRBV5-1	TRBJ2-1	CASSWGLAGAYNEQFF
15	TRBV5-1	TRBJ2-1	CASSDGTSGRFEQFF
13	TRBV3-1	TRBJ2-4	CASSSIAKNIQYF
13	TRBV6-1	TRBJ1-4	CASRGTANEKLFF
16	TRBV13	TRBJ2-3	CASSTRLAGAGDTQYF
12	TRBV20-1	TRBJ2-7	CSANRAMHEQYF
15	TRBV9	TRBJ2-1	CASSVAQGPYNEQFF
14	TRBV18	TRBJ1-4	CASSPRTPNEKLFF